This entry is about one TCR beta chain. The V segment lost 1 base and the J segment 2 bases; nucleotides outside the gene matches: 8. Germline V gives CDR1 GTSNPN, CDR2 SVGIG (reference sequence). The CDR3 totals 15 residues. Sequencing used immunoSEQ multiplex PCR; TCRdb keeps in-frame clones, though not all of them. The sample carries about 72,000 clones, 91% recorded once. These data originate in a study of blood T cell repertoires in COVID-19. The sequence was collected from a woman aged 55-69 years with active COVID-19. The sequencing sample was made of peripheral blood. The chain has TRBV30 and TRBJ2-7; 7 bases line up with TRBD2. The CDR3 sequence: CAWSAGGRSPYEQYF. The DNA of the CDR3 is TGTGCCTGGAGTGCCGGCGGGAGAAGCCCCTACGAGCAGTACTTC.